The sequence of this T cell receptor beta chain was determined in a study of identical twins. The V end was cut by 4 bases, the J end by 3 bases, with 13 bases between. The CDR3 totals 15 residues. Germline lookup yields CDR1 MDHEN and CDR2 SYDVKM. Template switching added a universal primer site, and cDNA bore unique molecular identifiers. TCRdb fed the 5' RACE reads into MiXCR, producing one record per CDR3 protein. This sample carries 500,000 to 550,000 distinct CDR3 sequences, 20% to 25% of them seen once, and the ten largest clones take more than 0.4%. This sample was shared with a second study, whose subject was yellow fever vaccine responses in identical twins.

The chain combines TRBV28 with TRBJ1-5; D unclear. What was sequenced was CD4+ T cells sorted from blood. This receptor was taken from a woman aged 18-35 years in good health. The CDR3 region is CASSWGSTANQPQHF. The CDR3 DNA is TGTGCCAGCAGTTGGGGATCAACGGCCAATCAGCCCCAGCATTTT.